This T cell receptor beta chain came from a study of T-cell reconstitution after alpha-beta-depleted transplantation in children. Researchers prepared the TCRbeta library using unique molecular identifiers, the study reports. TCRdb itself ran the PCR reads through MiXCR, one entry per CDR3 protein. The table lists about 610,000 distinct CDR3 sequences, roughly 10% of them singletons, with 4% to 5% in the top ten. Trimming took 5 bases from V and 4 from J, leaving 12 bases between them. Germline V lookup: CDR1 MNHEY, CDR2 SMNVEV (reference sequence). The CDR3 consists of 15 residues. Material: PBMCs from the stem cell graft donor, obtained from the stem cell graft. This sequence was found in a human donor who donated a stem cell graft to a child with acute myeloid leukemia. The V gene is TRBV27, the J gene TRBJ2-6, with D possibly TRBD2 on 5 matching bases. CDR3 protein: CASSPSRGGANVLTF. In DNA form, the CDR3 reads TGTGCCAGCAGTCCCTCCCGAGGGGGGGCCAACGTCCTGACTTTC.